These 6 T cell receptor beta chains share one sample of origin, sequenced in a study of regulatory T cells in long-lasting Graves disease (dated by TCRdb to about 2021). Libraries were built with multiplex PCR. Data came from an Illumina HiSeq 4000. CDR3 regions were amplified by Arm-PCR with iRepertoire HTBI primers to construct TCR beta libraries. TCRdb took the public reads, trimmed them with fastp at Q25, ran MiXCR for clone calling and kept in-frame beta chains. Merged by CDR3 protein, the rows form single entries marked with the most common genes and DNA. The sample has about 420,000 distinct CDR3 sequences on record, around 15% of them singletons. The top ten hold less than 30% of the sample. The sample's time point label, decoded: newly diagnosed GD, antithyroid drugs for less than 3 months. For both TCR sequencing and RNA sequencing, RNA was extracted from PBMCs in TRIzol. A further study also used this sample, focusing on T cells in Graves' hyperthyroidism and ophthalmopathy.

The sample here was peripheral blood mononuclear cells (PBMCs), taken at new diagnosis, from a patient treated with antithyroid drugs. Receptors originate from a woman younger than 35 with Graves disease. Donor details come from another sample of the same person, matched by shared clones.

In this sample, this clonotype turned up a few times. V gene TRBV28 combines with J gene TRBJ1-5, with 7 bases identical to TRBD1. Germline CDR1 and CDR2: MDHEN and SYDVKM. The trim removed 4 bases at V and 1 base at J, leaving 7 bases unmatched. This CDR3 comprises 16 residues. The CDR3 here is CASSSVQGSSNQPQHF. Written as DNA, the CDR3 is TGTGCCAGCAGTTCCGTACAGGGGTCCAGCAATCAGCCCCAGCATTTT.

Ten or more counts support this clonotype. The chain carries TRBV27 and TRBJ1-1; D is ambiguous. Germline CDR1 and CDR2: MNHEY and SMNVEV (reference sequence). V dropped 6 bases and J dropped 0 bases, with 5 bases sitting between them. This CDR3 contains 12 residues. Written as DNA, the CDR3 is TGTGCCAGCAGGGGAATGAACACTGAAGCTTTCTTT. Translating gives CASRGMNTEAFF.

This clonotype was counted many times. V gene TRBV29-1 combines with J gene TRBJ2-1, with 8 bases matching TRBD1. The CDR3 extends over 12 amino acids. Germline V lookup: CDR1 SQVTM, CDR2 ANQGSEA. With V trimmed by 6 bases and J by 4 bases, 2 bases remained unmatched. This CDR3 is CSVRTGYNEQFF. Written as DNA, the CDR3 is TGCAGCGTCCGGACAGGGTACAATGAGCAGTTCTTC.

This clonotype has at least ten counts. The chain links TRBV3-1 to TRBJ2-1; D is undetermined. Germline V gives CDR1 LGHDT, CDR2 YNNKEL (reference sequence). V was cut by 0 bases and J by 6 bases, with 6 bases left in between. The length of the CDR3 is 13 residues. DNA of the CDR3: TGTGCCAGCAGCCAAGAATTGGGCAATGAGCAGTTCTTC. Encoded protein: CASSQELGNEQFF.

This clonotype appeared many times. V and J are TRBV6-1 and TRBJ2-1; TRBD1 might be the D (6 bases). Germline lookup yields CDR1 MNHNS and CDR2 SASEGT. The CDR3 spans 16 residues. With 5 bases removed from V and 6 bases from J, the gap between germline ends came to 20 bases. In DNA form, the CDR3 reads TGTGCCAGCAGTCCCACGACAGGAATGCTTGGCAATGAGCAGTTCTTC. Protein sequence: CASSPTTGMLGNEQFF.

This clonotype was counted ten times or more. The chain employs TRBV7-9 and TRBJ2-1; TRBD1 aligns across 9 bases. V was clipped by 1 base and J by 9 bases; unmatched bases: 1. Germline V CDR1 and CDR2: SEHNR, FQNEAQ (reference sequence). This CDR3 has 13 residues. In DNA, the CDR3 is TGTGCCAGCAGCTTAGGGGACAGGGCTGAGCAGTTCTTC. It is translated as CASSLGDRAEQFF.